This T cell receptor beta chain derives from a study of molecular identifiers for immune sequencing clone quantification (dated 2018 in TCRdb). Some background on the complete study: For a replicate experiment, the RNA from either 20,000 or 100,000 naive CD8 T cells was divided into five aliquots, and four of those aliquots went on to sequencing. CD8 T cells were used in a methods study to benchmark molecular-identifier clustering-based TCR repertoire sequencing (MIDCIRS) and TCR RNA copy counting.

Library generation was performed with PCR. TCRdb records NextSeq 500 as the sequencer. Preparation of bulk TCR libraries followed a previously described approach, with the TCR primers listed in Table S5. The Qiagen AllPrep DNA/RNA kit was used to purify total RNA. Before analysis, reads from multiple sequencing runs of one library were combined. From the authors' description of their analysis: Reads were retained only if an exact TCR constant sequence was present, and the retained reads were trimmed to 150 nt and grouped according to their 12-nt molecular barcodes. Reads within each barcode group were sub-clustered using a 15% Levenshtein threshold, and quality-weighted consensus sequences were constructed for each RNA molecule. Non-functional sequences were removed, as were lower-count sequences one edit away from another. Barcode sub-clusters with fewer than 20% of the maximum read count were removed, based on fitting two negative binomial distributions. Using fastp trimming at Q25 and MiXCR clonotype assembly, TCRdb reanalyzed the public sequencing data and kept in-frame beta chains. Each CDR3 protein appears once, grouped with its most common genes and DNA. These V and J calls originate from TCRdb's pipeline instead of the authors' own analysis. The sample has more than 450,000 distinct CDR3 sequences on record, about 25% of them singletons. Jointly, the top ten make up around 0.8% of the sample.

Libraries of naive CD8 T cells were built from around 20,000 to 1,000,000 sorted cells, with 10%, 30% or 50% of the purified RNA used. Naive CD8 T cells, defined as CD8+CD4-CCR7+CD45RA+, were FACS-sorted into RLT Plus buffer on a BD FACSAria II. To test detection sensitivity, Jurkat RNA equivalent to roughly eleven TCR copies was spiked into samples of roughly 18,000-1,000,000 naive CD8 T cells. CD8 T cells were enriched with RosetteSep CD8+ T Cell Enrichment Cocktail and Ficoll-Paque, followed by ACK red cell lysis. What the study reported, not specific to this receptor: Highly expanded clone sizes could be underestimated if identical TCR molecules share a barcode. The naive libraries included spiked-in Jurkat TCR RNA (more than nine copies' worth), and this Jurkat TCR RNA is not part of the donor repertoire. Clones above 20 RNA copies held over 99% of molecules in CMV-specific effector cells but under 1% in naive cells. Approximately 3.3 recovered TCR RNA copies per cell were obtained by modeling, versus 9 to 10 by digital PCR, implying a capture efficiency of about 30%. When barcode sub-clustering was left out, chimeric consensus sequences inflated TCR diversity, with chimeras reaching as high as 47%. Even against a background of one million naive CD8 T cells, spiked-in Jurkat TCR RNA amounting to a single cell's worth was reported to be detectable.

As for this clonotype: Its binding antigen is unknown. Base-call qualities are not available, and no considerably larger clone is one nucleotide away.

The CDR3 numbers 17 residues from cysteine through phenylalanine. Left in the record is the CDR3 DNA by itself, 51 bases read in frame from the first base. The junction shows trimming of 7 bases on V and 5 bases on J, plus 26 bases between the germline ends. Reading the germline V gene (reference sequence) gives CDR1 SEHNR and CDR2 FQNEAQ. The sequenced sample was naive CD8+ T cells from blood, with Jurkat cell RNA spiked in. Sample cell subset or site, as interpreted from the label and publication: FACS-sorted CD8+CD4-CCR7+CD45RA+ naive T cells. The rearranged segments are TRBV7-9 and TRBJ1-1; the best D guess is TRBD1, with 6 bases matching. This TCR came from a human donor in good health. Some libraries in this study had Jurkat cell RNA spiked in. The sequence in DNA is TGTGCCAGCACCCCCCCGGCAGGGGAGAGGCGCGGAACTGAAGCTTTCTTT. Translated, it gives CASTPPAGERRGTEAFF. The variable domain in full, with residues beyond the CDR3 obtained from the reference TRBV7-9 and TRBJ1-1 genes, is DTGVSQNPRHKITKRGQNVTFRCDPISEHNRLYWYRQTLGQGPEFLTYFQNEAQLEKSRLLSDRFSAERPKGSFSTLEIQRTEQGDSAMYLCASTPPAGERRGTEAFFGQGTRLTVV.